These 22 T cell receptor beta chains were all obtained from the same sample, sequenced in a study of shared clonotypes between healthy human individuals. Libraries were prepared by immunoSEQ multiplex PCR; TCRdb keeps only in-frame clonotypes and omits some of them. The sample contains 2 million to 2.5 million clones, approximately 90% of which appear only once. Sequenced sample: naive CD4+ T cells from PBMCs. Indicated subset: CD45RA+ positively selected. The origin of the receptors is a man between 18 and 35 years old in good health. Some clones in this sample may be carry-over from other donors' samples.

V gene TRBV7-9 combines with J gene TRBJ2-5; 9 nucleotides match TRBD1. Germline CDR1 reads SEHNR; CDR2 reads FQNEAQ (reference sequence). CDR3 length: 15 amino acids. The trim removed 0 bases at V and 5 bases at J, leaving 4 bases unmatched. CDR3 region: CASSLAGQGGETQYF. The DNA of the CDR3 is TGTGCCAGCAGCTTAGCGGGACAGGGAGGGGAGACCCAGTACTTC.

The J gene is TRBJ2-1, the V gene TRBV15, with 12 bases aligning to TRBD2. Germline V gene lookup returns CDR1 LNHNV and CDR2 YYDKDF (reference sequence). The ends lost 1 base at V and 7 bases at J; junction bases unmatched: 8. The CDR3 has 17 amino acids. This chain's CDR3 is CATSRGLAGVLGNEQFF. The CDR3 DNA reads TGTGCCACCAGCAGAGGACTAGCGGGAGTCTTGGGGAATGAGCAGTTCTTC.

The CDR3 DNA sequence: TGTGCCAGCACCCATGACAGGGGATTACGCAATCAGCCCCAGCATTTT. This gives the protein CASTHDRGLRNQPQHF. The rearrangement joins TRBV28 to TRBJ1-5; 8 nucleotides align to TRBD1. The V and J ends lost 7 bases and 2 bases, in that order; junction bases with no gene match: 10. The CDR3 extends over 16 amino acids. Per germline, CDR1 MDHEN and CDR2 SYDVKM.

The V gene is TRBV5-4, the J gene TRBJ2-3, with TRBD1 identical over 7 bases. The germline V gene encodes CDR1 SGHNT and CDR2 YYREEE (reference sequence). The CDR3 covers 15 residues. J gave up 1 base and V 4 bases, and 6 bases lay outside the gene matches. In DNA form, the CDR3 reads TGTGCCAGCAGCCAATCCGGGACAGGCACAGATACGCAGTATTTT. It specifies CASSQSGTGTDTQYF.

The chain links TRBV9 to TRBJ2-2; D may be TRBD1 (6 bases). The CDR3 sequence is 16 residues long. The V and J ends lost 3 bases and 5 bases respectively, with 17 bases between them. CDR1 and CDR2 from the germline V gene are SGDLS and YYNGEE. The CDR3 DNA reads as TGTGCCAGCAGCGCATACGGACAGCGAGGTACCGGGGAGCTGTTTTTT. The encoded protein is CASSAYGQRGTGELFF.

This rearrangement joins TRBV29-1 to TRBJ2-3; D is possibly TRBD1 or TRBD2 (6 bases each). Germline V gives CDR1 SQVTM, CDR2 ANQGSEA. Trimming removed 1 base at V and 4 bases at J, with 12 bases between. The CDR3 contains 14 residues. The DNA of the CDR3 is TGCAGCGTTGAAGGGGGGGCTGGGGCAGATACGCAGTATTTT. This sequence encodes CSVEGGAGADTQYF.

CDR3 residues: CASSPRDSRNEKLFF. CDR3 DNA sequence: TGTGCCAGCAGTCCCCGGGACTCACGAAATGAAAAACTGTTTTTT. The V and J genes are TRBV28 and TRBJ1-4, with D perhaps TRBD1 (5 bases). There are 15 residues in the CDR3. Germline CDR1 MDHEN, CDR2 SYDVKM. Trimming stripped 5 bases from V and 5 bases from J, with 15 bases between.

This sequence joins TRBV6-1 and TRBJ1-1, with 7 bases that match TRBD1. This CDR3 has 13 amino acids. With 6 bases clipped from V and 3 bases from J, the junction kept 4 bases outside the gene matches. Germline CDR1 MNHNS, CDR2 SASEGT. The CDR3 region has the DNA TGTGCCAGCAGGACCGGACAGGACACTGAAGCTTTCTTT. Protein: CASRTGQDTEAFF.

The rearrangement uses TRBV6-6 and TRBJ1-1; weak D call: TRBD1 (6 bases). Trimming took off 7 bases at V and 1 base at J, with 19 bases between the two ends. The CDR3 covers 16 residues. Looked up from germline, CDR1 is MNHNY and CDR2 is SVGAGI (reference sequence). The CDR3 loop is CASKQRGRWSNTEAFF. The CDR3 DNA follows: TGTGCCAGCAAACAGCGGGGGCGGTGGTCGAACACTGAAGCTTTCTTT.

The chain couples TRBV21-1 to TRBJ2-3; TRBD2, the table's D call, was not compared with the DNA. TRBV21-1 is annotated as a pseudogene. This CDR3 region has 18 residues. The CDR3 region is CASSKLNLAGGHTDTQYF. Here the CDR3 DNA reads TGTGCCAGCAGCAAACTAAACCTAGCGGGAGGACACACAGATACGCAGTATTTT.

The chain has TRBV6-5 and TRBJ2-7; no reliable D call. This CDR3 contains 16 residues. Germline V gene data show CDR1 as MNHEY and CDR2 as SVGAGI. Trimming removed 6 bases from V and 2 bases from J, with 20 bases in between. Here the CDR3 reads CASSYRTVKLPYEQYF. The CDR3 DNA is TGTGCCAGCAGCTACCGGACCGTAAAGCTGCCCTACGAGCAGTACTTC.

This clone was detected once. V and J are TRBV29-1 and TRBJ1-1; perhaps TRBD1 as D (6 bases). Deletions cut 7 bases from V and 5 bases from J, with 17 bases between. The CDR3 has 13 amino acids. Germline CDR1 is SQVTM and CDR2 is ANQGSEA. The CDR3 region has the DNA TGCAGCGATCCCCGACAGGCTGAAACTGAAGCTTTCTTT. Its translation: CSDPRQAETEAFF.

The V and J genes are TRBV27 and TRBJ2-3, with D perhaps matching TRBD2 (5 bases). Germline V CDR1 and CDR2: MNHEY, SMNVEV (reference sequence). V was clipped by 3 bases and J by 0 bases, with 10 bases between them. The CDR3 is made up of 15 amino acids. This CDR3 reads CASSFLALSTDTQYF. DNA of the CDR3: TGTGCCAGCAGTTTCCTAGCACTTAGCACAGATACGCAGTATTTT.

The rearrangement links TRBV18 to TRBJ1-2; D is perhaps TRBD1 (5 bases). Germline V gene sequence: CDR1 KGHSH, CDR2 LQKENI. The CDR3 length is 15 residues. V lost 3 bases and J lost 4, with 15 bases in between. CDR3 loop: CASSPAGSNFYGYTF. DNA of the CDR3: TGTGCCAGCTCACCTGCAGGGTCCAACTTCTATGGCTACACCTTC.

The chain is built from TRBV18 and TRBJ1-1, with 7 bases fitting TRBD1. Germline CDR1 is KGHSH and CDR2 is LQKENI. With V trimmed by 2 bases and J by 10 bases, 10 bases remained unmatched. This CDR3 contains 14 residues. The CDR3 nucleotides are TGTGCCAGCTCACCAACGGGGACAGTGGGGGGAGCTTTCTTT. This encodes CASSPTGTVGGAFF. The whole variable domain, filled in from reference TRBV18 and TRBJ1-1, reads NAGVMQNPRHLVRRRGQEARLRCSPMKGHSHVYWYRQLPEEGLKFMVYLQKENIIDESGMPKERFSAEFPKEGPSILRIQQVVRGDSAAYFCASSPTGTVGGAFFGQGTRLTVV.

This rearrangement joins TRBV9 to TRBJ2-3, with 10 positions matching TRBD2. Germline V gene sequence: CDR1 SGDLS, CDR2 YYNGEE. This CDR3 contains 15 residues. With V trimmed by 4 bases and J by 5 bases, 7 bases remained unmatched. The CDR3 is CASSRGSGRVDTQYF. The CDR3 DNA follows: TGTGCCAGCAGCCGAGGGAGCGGGAGGGTAGATACGCAGTATTTT.

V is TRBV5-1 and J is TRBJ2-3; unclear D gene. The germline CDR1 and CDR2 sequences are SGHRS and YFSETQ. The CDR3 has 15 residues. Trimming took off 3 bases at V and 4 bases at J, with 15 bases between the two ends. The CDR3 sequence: CASSYGRLTADTQYF. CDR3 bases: TGCGCCAGCAGCTACGGACGGCTTACAGCAGATACGCAGTATTTT.

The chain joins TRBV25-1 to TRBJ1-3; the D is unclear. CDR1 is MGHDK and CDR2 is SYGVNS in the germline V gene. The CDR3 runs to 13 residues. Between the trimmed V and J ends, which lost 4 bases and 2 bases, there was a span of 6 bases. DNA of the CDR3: TGTGCCAGCAGTGTTGGTGCTGGAAACACCATATATTTT. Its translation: CASSVGAGNTIYF.

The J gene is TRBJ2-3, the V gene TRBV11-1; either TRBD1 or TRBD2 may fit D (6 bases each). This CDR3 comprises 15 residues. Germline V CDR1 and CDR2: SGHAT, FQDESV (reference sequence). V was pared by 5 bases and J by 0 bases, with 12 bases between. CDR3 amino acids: CASSDGGLSTDTQYF. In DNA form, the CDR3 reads TGTGCCAGCAGCGATGGGGGGCTCAGCACAGATACGCAGTATTTT.

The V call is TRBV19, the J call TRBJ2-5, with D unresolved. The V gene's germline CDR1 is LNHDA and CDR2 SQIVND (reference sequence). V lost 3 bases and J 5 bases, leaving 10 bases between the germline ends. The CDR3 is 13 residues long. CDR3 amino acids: CASSMSDGETQYF. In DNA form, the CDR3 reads TGTGCCAGTAGTATGAGCGACGGGGAGACCCAGTACTTC.

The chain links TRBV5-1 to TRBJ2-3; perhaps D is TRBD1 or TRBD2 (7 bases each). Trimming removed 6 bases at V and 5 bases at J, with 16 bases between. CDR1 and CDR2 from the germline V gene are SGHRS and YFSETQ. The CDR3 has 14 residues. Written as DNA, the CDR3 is TGCGCCAGCACCCCAGGGGGGGCAGTAGATACGCAGTATTTT. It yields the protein CASTPGGAVDTQYF.

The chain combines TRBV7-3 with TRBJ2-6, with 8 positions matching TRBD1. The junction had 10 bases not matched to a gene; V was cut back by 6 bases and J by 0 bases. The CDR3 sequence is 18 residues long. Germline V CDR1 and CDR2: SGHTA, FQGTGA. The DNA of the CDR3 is TGTGCCAGCAGTTTATTTGGGACAGGTACCTCTGGGGCCAACGTCCTGACTTTC. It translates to CASSLFGTGTSGANVLTF.